Listed below are T cell receptor beta chains from one sample, sequenced in a study of blood T cell repertoires in COVID-19. Profiled with immunoSEQ multiplex PCR; TCRdb holds only in-frame clones, not every one. The data contain 40,000 to 65,000 clones, 82% of them singletons. Material: peripheral blood. All receptors come from a human donor in a cohort sampled during active COVID-19. The CDR3 runs from the conserved cysteine through the conserved F or W. Each record gives: V gene, CDR3 protein.

>TRBV7-2
CASSLGIRTSWMNEQFF
>TRBV29-1
CSGAPGTGTDTQYF
>TRBV4-1
CASSQGEAADYNSPLHF
>TRBV6-1
CASSEERTGLMGNEQFF
>TRBV25-1
CASSKTMTGLTNTEAFF
>TRBV27
CASSLEGASSPLHF
>TRBV29-1
CSVAKGGYEQYF
>TRBV3-1/TRBV3-2
CASSPTSNTEAFF
>TRBV30
CAWNGGSEQETQYF
>TRBV18
CASSRGTANTGELFF
>TRBV28
CASSGTGVRPQHF
>TRBV11-3
CASSPFSGQGQETQYF
>TRBV18
CASSPGQNTEAFF
>TRBV2
CASSDAQLAGYNEQFF
>TRBV19
CASSPGGLRTDTQYF
>TRBV7-9
CASSSSGGSLPYRNEQFF
>TRBV7-2
CASNGQFRNTGELFF
>TRBV7-3
CASSLGPSGLSTDTQYF
>TRBV6-6
CASSYLANNEQFF
>TRBV23-1
CASSQAGTGDYLSYNEQFF
>TRBV7-3
CASSSGDSQPNTQYF
>TRBV10-1
CASSERRNTEAFF
>TRBV25-1
CASSDPGTNYEQYF
>TRBV6-2/TRBV6-3
CASSSPRGGNYEQYF
>TRBV24-1
CATHAPVVQVMYEQYF
>TRBV3-1/TRBV3-2
CASSPGTAGNTIYF
>TRBV9
CASSKKRELAKNIQYF
>TRBV11-2
CASKLDGAGANVLTF
>TRBV7-6
CASSLGDRNTNYGYTF
>TRBV30
CAWSGYSGGGNEQFF
>TRBV6-5
CASSRQGRSPLHF
>TRBV11-2
CANSKQGSSYEQYF
>TRBV19
CASSPSTSTDTQYF
>TRBV9
CASSVGEAGVATEAFF
>TRBV18
CASSPVGTGAGNEQFF
>TRBV28
CASSLAGAAETQYF
>TRBV30
CAWRSGTGVPDTQYF
>TRBV2
CASSADREDGQPQHF
>TRBV27
CASSFQGNQPQHF
>TRBV6-5
CASSSPNYGYTF
>TRBV7-6
CASSLTRGNQETQYF
>TRBV19
CASSIATSGGALETQYF
>TRBV9
CASSEGGRANEKLFF
>TRBV7-8
CASSIYDSHGYTF
>TRBV5-4
CACTRGDTQYF
>TRBV3-1/TRBV3-2
CASSPSGGGSYEQYF
>TRBV2
CASSSGGSLNEQFF
>TRBV7-2
CASSSGQGVNIQYF
>TRBV18
CASSPQGNTEAFF